The rows below give T cell receptor beta chains drawn from one sample of a study of shared clonotypes between healthy human individuals. The repertoire was sequenced with immunoSEQ multiplex PCR; TCRdb's copy has only in-frame clones and lacks some. This table holds some 2 million clones, roughly 95% found once. The specimen sequenced was naive CD4+ T cells sorted from blood. The receptors here all came from a man between 18 and 35 years old in good health. The CDR3 runs from the conserved cysteine through the conserved F or W. A D gene is named only where the DNA matches it firmly. Clone size is shown for a subset of rows, as once, few, many or a class of expanded clone.

cdr3_nt: TGCGCCAGCAGCCACGGGGGGGGCGACCAGCCCCAGCATTTT; cdr3_aa: CASSHGGGDQPQHF; v_call: TRBV4-1; j_call: TRBJ1-5; d_call: NA; clone_size: once
cdr3_nt: TGTGCCAGCAGCCCAGAACCGGGACTAGAGGCGAACACCGGGGAGCTGTTTTTT; cdr3_aa: CASSPEPGLEANTGELFF; v_call: TRBV11-3; j_call: TRBJ2-2; d_call: TRBD2; clone_size: NA
cdr3_nt: TGTGCCAGCAGAATGGGGACAGGGTCCCACGAGCAGTACTTC; cdr3_aa: CASRMGTGSHEQYF; v_call: TRBV28; j_call: TRBJ2-7; d_call: TRBD1; clone_size: NA
cdr3_nt: TGTGCCAGTAGTCAGATCCCTAGCGGAAGGGGTCACAATGAGCAGTTCTTC; cdr3_aa: CASSQIPSGRGHNEQFF; v_call: TRBV19; j_call: TRBJ2-1; d_call: TRBD2; clone_size: NA
cdr3_nt: TGTGCCTGGAGTGAGGGAAGGGGGCGATACGAGCAGTACTTC; cdr3_aa: CAWSEGRGRYEQYF; v_call: TRBV30; j_call: TRBJ2-7; d_call: TRBD1; clone_size: NA
cdr3_nt: TGTGCCAGCAGGGGACAGGGAACAAATCAGCCCCAGCATTTT; cdr3_aa: CASRGQGTNQPQHF; v_call: TRBV2; j_call: TRBJ1-5; d_call: TRBD1; clone_size: NA
cdr3_nt: TGCGCCAGCAGCTCACAGGGCTTCGGCGAGCAGTACTTC; cdr3_aa: CASSSQGFGEQYF; v_call: TRBV5-1; j_call: TRBJ2-7; d_call: NA; clone_size: NA
cdr3_nt: TGTGCCAGCAGCTTAGGATCCGGCCGGGGCTACACCTTC; cdr3_aa: CASSLGSGRGYTF; v_call: TRBV7-9; j_call: TRBJ1-2; d_call: NA; clone_size: NA
cdr3_nt: TGTGCCATCAGCGGGGAGGGGGGGAAGCCCCAGCATTTT; cdr3_aa: CAISGEGGKPQHF; v_call: TRBV10-3; j_call: TRBJ1-5; d_call: NA; clone_size: NA
cdr3_nt: TGCGCCAGCAGCACTGGACTAGCGGGAGGTTACCAAGAGACCCAGTACTTC; cdr3_aa: CASSTGLAGGYQETQYF; v_call: TRBV5-1; j_call: TRBJ2-5; d_call: TRBD2; clone_size: NA
cdr3_nt: TGCAGCGTTGCCTTAGCAGGGTACCAAGAGACCCAGTACTTC; cdr3_aa: CSVALAGYQETQYF; v_call: TRBV29-1; j_call: TRBJ2-5; d_call: NA; clone_size: NA
cdr3_nt: TGTGCCAGCAGCTTGGGACAGACTCTTGGCAATCAGCCCCAGCATTTT; cdr3_aa: CASSLGQTLGNQPQHF; v_call: TRBV5-6; j_call: TRBJ1-5; d_call: NA; clone_size: NA
cdr3_nt: TGTGCCAGCAGTGGGGGCCTAGTTCGGGAGACCCAGTACTTC; cdr3_aa: CASSGGLVRETQYF; v_call: TRBV2; j_call: TRBJ2-5; d_call: NA; clone_size: NA
cdr3_nt: TGTGCCAGTAGAAGGGACAGACTCTCCTACGAGCAGTACTTC; cdr3_aa: CASRRDRLSYEQYF; v_call: TRBV19; j_call: TRBJ2-7; d_call: TRBD1; clone_size: NA
cdr3_nt: TGTGCCAGTAGTATTTCGGGGTTTAGCACTGAAGCTTTCTTT; cdr3_aa: CASSISGFSTEAFF; v_call: TRBV19; j_call: TRBJ1-1; d_call: NA; clone_size: NA
cdr3_nt: TGCGCCAGCAGCTTGGGTGGAGGGGATCAGCCCCAGCATTTT; cdr3_aa: CASSLGGGDQPQHF; v_call: TRBV5-1; j_call: TRBJ1-5; d_call: NA; clone_size: NA
cdr3_nt: TGTGCCAGCTCCCGGACAGGGGTAGGAAACATTCAGTACTTC; cdr3_aa: CASSRTGVGNIQYF; v_call: TRBV7-9; j_call: TRBJ2-4; d_call: TRBD1; clone_size: NA
cdr3_nt: TGTGCCAGCAGCTTGGTAGGGGGCCAGAAGACCCAGTACTTC; cdr3_aa: CASSLVGGQKTQYF; v_call: TRBV5-8; j_call: TRBJ2-5; d_call: TRBD1; clone_size: NA
cdr3_nt: TGTGCCAGCAGTGAAGGTTTGGGACAGGGACAAGAAAAACTGTTTTTT; cdr3_aa: CASSEGLGQGQEKLFF; v_call: TRBV6-1; j_call: TRBJ1-4; d_call: TRBD1; clone_size: NA
cdr3_nt: TGTGCCAGCAGCCCCAATTCCTACGAGCAGTACTTC; cdr3_aa: CASSPNSYEQYF; v_call: TRBV11-2; j_call: TRBJ2-7; d_call: NA; clone_size: NA
cdr3_nt: TGTGCCAGCAGCTTACGGGGGGGCGCAGGCAATCAGCCCCAGCATTTT; cdr3_aa: CASSLRGGAGNQPQHF; v_call: TRBV7-9; j_call: TRBJ1-5; d_call: NA; clone_size: NA